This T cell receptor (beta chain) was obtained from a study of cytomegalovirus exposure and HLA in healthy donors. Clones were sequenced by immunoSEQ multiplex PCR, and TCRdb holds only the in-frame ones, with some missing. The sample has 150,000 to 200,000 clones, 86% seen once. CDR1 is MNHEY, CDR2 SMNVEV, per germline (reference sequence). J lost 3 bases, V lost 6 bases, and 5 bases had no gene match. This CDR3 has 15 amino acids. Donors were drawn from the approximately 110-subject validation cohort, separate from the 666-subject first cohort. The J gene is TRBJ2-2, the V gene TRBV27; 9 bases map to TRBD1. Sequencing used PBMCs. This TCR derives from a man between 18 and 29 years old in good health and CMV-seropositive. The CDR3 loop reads CASSFRQGDTGELFF. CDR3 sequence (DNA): TGTGCCAGCAGCTTTCGACAGGGGGACACCGGGGAGCTGTTTTTT.